A selection of T cell receptor beta chains follows, all from one sample in a study of blood T cell repertoires in COVID-19. Clones were read by immunoSEQ multiplex PCR, and TCRdb kept only the in-frame ones, dropping some. The table records about 160,000 clones, 75% to 85% of them present only once. The specimen sequenced was PBMCs or T cells enriched from blood (not recorded which). Receptors were obtained from a man in his forties or fifties who had recovered from COVID-19. Each CDR3 is given with its conserved first and last residue. A D gene is named only where the DNA matches it firmly. Not all rows give a size; the values are once, few, many and, for expanded clones, a class.

>TRBJ2-4|TRBV11-2|TRBD2|.
TGTGCCAGCAGCTTAGGTAGCGGGGCGGACATTCAGTACTTC
CASSLGSGADIQYF
>TRBJ1-1|TRBV5-1|.|once
TGCGCCAGCAGCTTGGCAAGGAGGGATGCTGAAGCTTTCTTT
CASSLARRDAEAFF
>TRBJ2-7|TRBV5-1|TRBD2|.
TGCGCCAGCAGCCTTCCCGCGGGGCGGGGGGGCTTCGTCTCCTACGAGCAGTACTTC
CASSLPAGRGGFVSYEQYF
>TRBJ1-2|TRBV5-4|.|few
TGTGCCAGCAGATACACAGGAGACTATGGCTACACCTTC
CASRYTGDYGYTF
>TRBJ2-2|TRBV18|TRBD1|.
TGTGCCAGCTCACCGCAGGGGGCCGGGGAGCTGTTTTTT
CASSPQGAGELFF
>TRBJ2-5|TRBV10-3|.|.
TGTGCCATCAGTGAGCCCCAGGGGGGTAAGGAGACCCAGTACTTC
CAISEPQGGKETQYF
>TRBJ2-5|TRBV6-5|.|once
TGTGCCAGCCGGGGGGCAGGGCGAAGGCTGGAGACCCAGTACTTC
CASRGAGRRLETQYF
>TRBJ2-7|TRBV11-2|TRBD1|.
TGTGCCAGCAGCCTATGGACAGGGAGGTCCTACGAGCAGTACTTC
CASSLWTGRSYEQYF
>TRBJ1-2|TRBV5-1|.|.
TGCGCCAGCAGCTTGGCGGAGATCCCTCGAGATGGCTACACCTTC
CASSLAEIPRDGYTF
>TRBJ2-3|TRBV7-9|.|once
TGTGCCAGCAGCTACCTGTGGGCCGGAGATACGCAGTATTTT
CASSYLWAGDTQYF
>TRBJ2-3|TRBV5-1|TRBD2|.
TGCGCCAGCAGCGGGGCCGCGCGGGGGGCCACAGATACGCAGTATTTT
CASSGAARGATDTQYF
>TRBJ1-2|TRBV6-5|TRBD1|.
TGTGCCAGCGGCCGGGGACAGCTGTTCTATGGCTACACCTTC
CASGRGQLFYGYTF
>TRBJ2-6|TRBV14|.|.
TGTGCCAGCAGCAATATATGTAATCTGACAAGTCGGGCCAACGTCCTGACTTTC
CASSNICNLTSRANVLTF
>TRBJ1-5|TRBV9|.|.
TGTGCCAGCAGCCCAGACACCTCAGGGCCCCAGCATTTT
CASSPDTSGPQHF
>TRBJ2-3|TRBV5-8|TRBD2|.
TGTGCCAGCAGCTCCGGGACTAGTAGCACAGATACGCAGTATTTT
CASSSGTSSTDTQYF
>TRBJ1-2|TRBV9|TRBD1|.
TGTGCCAGCAGCGGACGCCGGGACAGGGTGGAGGGCTACACCTTC
CASSGRRDRVEGYTF
>TRBJ2-2|TRBV4-2|.|.
TGTGCCAGCAGCCAAGTTGGTGCGGGGCGCCACACCGGGGAGCTGTTTTTT
CASSQVGAGRHTGELFF
>TRBJ1-2|TRBV5-1|TRBD1|few
TGCGCCAGCAGCTCCAGGGAACAGGGGAATTACGGCTACACCTTC
CASSSREQGNYGYTF
>TRBJ2-7|TRBV7-9|.|.
TGTGCCAGCAGCTTAGGGACTCACGAGCAGTACTTC
CASSLGTHEQYF
>TRBJ2-3|TRBV6-1|.|.
TGTGCCAGCAGTGAAGTACAGGGAATCAGTGCCCCAGATACGCAGTATTTT
CASSEVQGISAPDTQYF
>TRBJ2-6|TRBV5-1|TRBD2|.
TGCGCCAGCAGCTTGGGTGGACTAGCGGTCTCTGGGGCCAACGTCCTGACTTTC
CASSLGGLAVSGANVLTF
>TRBJ1-4|TRBV3-1/TRBV3-2|.|.
TGTGCCAGCAGCCTTACAACTAATGAAAAACTGTTTTTT
CASSLTTNEKLFF
>TRBJ1-2|TRBV5-1|.|.
TGCGCCAGCAGCCTCGACAGTCTCTATGGCTACACCTTC
CASSLDSLYGYTF
>TRBJ1-6|TRBV9|.|few
TGTGCCAGCAGCCCTACAGACAGTCCCGCTAATTCACCCCTCCACTTT
CASSPTDSPANSPLHF
>TRBJ2-6|TRBV13|.|.
TGTGCCAGCAGCTCCTACGGGGCTGGGGCCAACGTCCTGACTTTC
CASSSYGAGANVLTF
>TRBJ1-2|TRBV6-2/TRBV6-3|TRBD1|.
TGTGCCAGCAGCTCCGCAGGGGGCGGCTATGGCTACACCTTC
CASSSAGGGYGYTF
>TRBJ1-5|TRBV6-5|TRBD1|few
TGTGCCAGCAGTACGGACAGGGGGCGCAAGCATTTT
CASSTDRGRKHF
>TRBJ2-3|TRBV5-1|.|.
TGCGCCAGCAGCTTGACGACAGCTAGCACAGATACGCAGTATTTT
CASSLTTASTDTQYF
>TRBJ1-6|TRBV7-3|.|.
TGTGCCAGCAGCTTAACGGGGGACACCTATTCACCCCTCCACTTT
CASSLTGDTYSPLHF
>TRBJ1-6|TRBV14|.|.
TGTGCCAGCAGCCCTGAAACGGGACTGTATAATTCACCCCTCCACTTT
CASSPETGLYNSPLHF
>TRBJ2-6|TRBV15|.|few
TGTGCCACCAGCAGAGTCAAGGGGTTCCCTTCTGGGGCCAACGTCCTGACTTTC
CATSRVKGFPSGANVLTF
>TRBJ1-5|TRBV27|TRBD1|.
TGTGCCAGCAGTAGACAGGGCTCCACTGTCAATCAGCCCCAGCATTTT
CASSRQGSTVNQPQHF
>TRBJ2-2|TRBV7-6|TRBD2|few
TGTGCCAGCAGCTTAGTCTACGGGGGGGGCACCGGGGAGCTGTTTTTT
CASSLVYGGGTGELFF
>TRBJ2-3|TRBV28|TRBD2|.
TGTGCCAGCACCCTCCCGGGACTAGCAGCAGATACGCAGTATTTT
CASTLPGLAADTQYF
>TRBJ1-5|TRBV27|.|.
TGTGCCAAGAGACAGGTCAATCAGCCCCAGCATTTT
CAKRQVNQPQHF
>TRBJ2-3|TRBV15|TRBD1|.
TGTGCCACCAGCAGACAAGGACAGGGATCAGATACGCAGTATTTT
CATSRQGQGSDTQYF
>TRBJ1-1|TRBV6-5|.|.
TGTGCCAGCAGTACCCGCCTTAAACCGAGCACTGAAGCTTTCTTT
CASSTRLKPSTEAFF
>TRBJ1-6|TRBV11-3|.|.
TGTGCCAGCAGCTTTTACAGAAATAATTCACCCCTCCACTTT
CASSFYRNNSPLHF
>TRBJ2-3|TRBV5-1|TRBD2|.
TGCGCCAGCAGCCTGACTAGCGGTCGCACAGATACGCAGTATTTT
CASSLTSGRTDTQYF
>TRBJ1-2|TRBV28|.|.
TGTGCCAGCAGTTTAAACAGGGTCTATGGCTACACCTTC
CASSLNRVYGYTF
>TRBJ1-3|TRBV5-1|TRBD1|once
TGCGCCAGTGCACCGGGACAGGGAACAAACACCATATATTTT
CASAPGQGTNTIYF
>TRBJ2-7|TRBV7-6|TRBD1|few
TGTGCCAGCAGCCTCGAGGACAGGGCAGCCTACGAGCAGTACTTC
CASSLEDRAAYEQYF
>TRBJ1-2|TRBV4-1|TRBD1|once
TGCGCCAGCAGCCAAGATCAAATGGGACAGATCTATGGCTACACCTTC
CASSQDQMGQIYGYTF
>TRBJ2-2|TRBV14|.|.
TGTGCCAGCAGCCAAGTCCGAGACGGGGAGCTGTTTTTT
CASSQVRDGELFF
>TRBJ1-2|TRBV5-6|.|.
TGTGCCAGCAGCTTGCGCCGGACACGGATCGATGGCTACACCTTC
CASSLRRTRIDGYTF
>TRBJ2-1|TRBV5-1|.|.
TGCGCCAGCAGCTTGGCCCCGGGACTTAAACTCAATGAGCAGTTCTTC
CASSLAPGLKLNEQFF
>TRBJ1-6|TRBV9|.|.
TGTGCCAGCAGCGTAGAGATAGGGGGAGTTTCACCCCTCCACTTT
CASSVEIGGVSPLHF
>TRBJ1-3|TRBV15|TRBD1|once
TGTGCCACCAGCAGAGATACAGGGGAGGGAAACACCATATATTTT
CATSRDTGEGNTIYF
>TRBJ2-3|TRBV3-1/TRBV3-2|TRBD2|.
TGTGCCAGCAGCCAAGACGGGGGGTTCAGCACAGATACGCAGTATTTT
CASSQDGGFSTDTQYF
>TRBJ1-6|TRBV30|TRBD1|.
TGTGCCTGGAGTGTACGTCGAAACGGGGCCCGACAGGGGGGCTCACCCCTCCACTTT
CAWSVRRNGARQGGSPLHF